This is a list of T cell receptor beta chains from one sample in a study of T cell responses to AZD1222 COVID-19 vaccine. TCRdb's table, derived via immunoSEQ multiplex PCR, lists solely in-frame clones and lacks some. The repertoire has 100,000 to 150,000 clones, around 92% of them found once; the top ten carry roughly 4.2%. Sequenced material: peripheral blood, taken on day 0 of AZD1222 vaccination. Receptor source: an adult in good health. Each CDR3 is given with its conserved first and last residue. D genes are given only for firm matches. Some rows mark clone size as missing; the rest say once, few, many or name a class of expanded clone.

TRBV6-5	.	.	TRBJ1-6	CASKSDDSPLHF	TGTGCCAGCAAGAGCGATGATTCACCCCTCCACTTT
TRBV28	TRBD1	.	TRBJ1-4	CASSRDRRNEKLFF	TGTGCCAGCTCGAGGGACAGAAGGAATGAAAAACTGTTTTTT
TRBV30	TRBD2	.	TRBJ2-5	CASKTTSDAKTQYF	TGTGCCTCAAAGACGACTAGCGACGCGAAGACCCAGTACTTC
TRBV10-3	.	.	TRBJ2-5	CAISDQRETQYF	TGTGCCATCAGTGATCAGCGGGAGACCCAGTACTTC
TRBV18	.	.	TRBJ1-5	CASSPGFDQPQHF	TGTGCCAGCTCACCGGGGTTCGATCAGCCCCAGCATTTT
TRBV9	TRBD2	.	TRBJ2-2	CASSVALLAGGAGELFF	TGTGCCAGCAGCGTGGCACTACTAGCGGGAGGAGCCGGGGAGCTGTTTTTT
TRBV28	.	.	TRBJ1-6	CASSTLMGGNSPLHF	TGTGCCAGCAGCACCTTAATGGGTGGAAATTCACCCCTCCACTTT
TRBV29-1	.	few	TRBJ1-2	CSVNGGDNYGYTF	TGCAGCGTTAACGGAGGAGATAACTATGGCTACACCTTC
TRBV20-1	.	.	TRBJ2-7	CSANGPHEQYF	TGCAGTGCTAACGGGCCTCACGAGCAGTACTTC
TRBV6-6	.	few	TRBJ2-3	CASKGGQVIDTQYF	TGTGCCAGCAAGGGGGGCCAAGTTATAGATACGCAGTATTTT
TRBV18	TRBD1	.	TRBJ1-2	CASSPGTGGNYGYTF	TGTGCCAGCTCACCGGGGACAGGGGGAAACTATGGCTACACCTTC
TRBV5-4	TRBD1	.	TRBJ1-2	CASSWDRGVLDGYTF	TGTGCCAGCAGCTGGGACAGGGGGGTTCTTGACGGCTACACCTTC
TRBV19	.	.	TRBJ1-4	CASRPDRQFPTNEKLFF	TGTGCCAGTAGACCGGACCGCCAGTTCCCAACTAATGAAAAACTGTTTTTT
TRBV7-9	TRBD1	.	TRBJ1-5	CASSPDRIHQPQHF	TGTGCCAGCAGCCCGGACAGGATACATCAGCCCCAGCATTTT
TRBV7-3	TRBD2	.	TRBJ2-5	CASSLGTSGQETQYF	TGTGCCAGCAGCTTAGGGACTAGCGGACAAGAGACCCAGTACTTC
TRBV28	.	.	TRBJ2-7	CASSFNLRVEQYF	TGTGCCAGCAGTTTCAACCTCAGGGTCGAGCAGTACTTC
TRBV6-1	.	.	TRBJ2-5	CASSGGWKQGHQETQYF	TGTGCCAGCAGTGGGGGTTGGAAACAGGGACACCAAGAGACCCAGTACTTC
TRBV19	.	once	TRBJ1-1	CASKEGATEAFF	TGTGCCAGTAAGGAGGGAGCGACTGAAGCTTTCTTT
TRBV5-1	TRBD2	.	TRBJ2-1	CASSFDLAGNEQFF	TGCGCCAGCAGCTTTGACCTAGCGGGAAATGAGCAGTTCTTC
TRBV30	TRBD1	.	TRBJ1-5	CAWGDRGMPQHF	TGTGCCTGGGGGGACAGAGGAATGCCCCAGCATTTT
TRBV3-1/TRBV3-2	.	.	TRBJ1-1	CASTDGRSAEAFF	TGTGCCAGCACCGACGGCCGTTCGGCTGAAGCTTTCTTT
TRBV5-1	.	.	TRBJ2-5	CASSRVVGHPLQETQYF	TGCGCCAGCAGCCGGGTAGTTGGGCACCCGCTCCAAGAGACCCAGTACTTC
TRBV6-1	.	.	TRBJ2-1	CASSEVPGVGSYNEQFF	TGTGCCAGCAGTGAAGTCCCAGGGGTTGGGTCCTACAATGAGCAGTTCTTC